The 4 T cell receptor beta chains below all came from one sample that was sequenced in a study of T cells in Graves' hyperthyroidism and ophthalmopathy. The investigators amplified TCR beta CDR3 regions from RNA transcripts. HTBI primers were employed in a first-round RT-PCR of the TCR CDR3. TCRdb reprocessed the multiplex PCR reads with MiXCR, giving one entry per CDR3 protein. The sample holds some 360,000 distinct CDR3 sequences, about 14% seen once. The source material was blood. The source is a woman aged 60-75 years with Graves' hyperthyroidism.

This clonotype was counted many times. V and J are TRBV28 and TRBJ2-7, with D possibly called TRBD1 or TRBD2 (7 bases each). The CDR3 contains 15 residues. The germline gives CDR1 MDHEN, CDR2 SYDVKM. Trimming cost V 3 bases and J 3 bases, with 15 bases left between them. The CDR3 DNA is TGTGCCAGCAGTTTCGGCCAGGGGGGGGTCTACGAGCAGTACTTC. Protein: CASSFGQGGVYEQYF.

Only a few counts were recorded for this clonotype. CDR3 loop: CASSVESVAQETQYF. CDR3 nucleotide sequence: TGTGCCAGCAGCGTAGAAAGCGTCGCCCAAGAGACCCAGTACTTC. The rearrangement joins TRBV9 to TRBJ2-5, with D unresolved. Deletions cut 0 bases from V and 1 base from J, with 10 bases between. The CDR3 extends over 15 amino acids. Germline V gene lookup returns CDR1 SGDLS and CDR2 YYNGEE.

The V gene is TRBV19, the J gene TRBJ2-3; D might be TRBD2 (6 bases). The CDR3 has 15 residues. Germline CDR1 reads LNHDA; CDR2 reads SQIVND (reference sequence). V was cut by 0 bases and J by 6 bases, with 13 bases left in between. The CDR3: CASSIDPGGADTQYF. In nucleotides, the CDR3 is TGTGCCAGTAGTATAGATCCAGGCGGGGCGGATACGCAGTATTTT.

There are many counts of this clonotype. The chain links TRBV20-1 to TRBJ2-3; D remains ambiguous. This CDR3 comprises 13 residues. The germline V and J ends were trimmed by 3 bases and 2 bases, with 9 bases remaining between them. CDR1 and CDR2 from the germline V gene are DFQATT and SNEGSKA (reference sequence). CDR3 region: CSASGLTTDTQYF. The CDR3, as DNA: TGCAGTGCTAGCGGGTTGACCACAGATACGCAGTATTTT.